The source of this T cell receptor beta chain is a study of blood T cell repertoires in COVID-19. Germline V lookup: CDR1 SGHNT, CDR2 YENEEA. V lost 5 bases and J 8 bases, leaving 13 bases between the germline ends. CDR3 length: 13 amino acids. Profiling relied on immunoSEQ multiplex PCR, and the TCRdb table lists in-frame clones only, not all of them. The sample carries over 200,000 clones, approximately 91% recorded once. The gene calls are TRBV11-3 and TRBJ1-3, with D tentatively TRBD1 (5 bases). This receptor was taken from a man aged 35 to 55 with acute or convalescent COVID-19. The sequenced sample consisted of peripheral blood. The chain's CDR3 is CASSRQLEDTIYF. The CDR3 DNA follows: TGTGCCAGCAGCCGACAGCTCGAGGACACCATATATTTT. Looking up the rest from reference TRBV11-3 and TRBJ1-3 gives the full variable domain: EAGVVQSPRYKIIEKKQPVAFWCNPISGHNTLYWYLQNLGQGPELLIRYENEEAVDDSQLPKDRFSAERLKGVDSTLKIQPAELGDSAVYLCASSRQLEDTIYFGEGSWLTVV.